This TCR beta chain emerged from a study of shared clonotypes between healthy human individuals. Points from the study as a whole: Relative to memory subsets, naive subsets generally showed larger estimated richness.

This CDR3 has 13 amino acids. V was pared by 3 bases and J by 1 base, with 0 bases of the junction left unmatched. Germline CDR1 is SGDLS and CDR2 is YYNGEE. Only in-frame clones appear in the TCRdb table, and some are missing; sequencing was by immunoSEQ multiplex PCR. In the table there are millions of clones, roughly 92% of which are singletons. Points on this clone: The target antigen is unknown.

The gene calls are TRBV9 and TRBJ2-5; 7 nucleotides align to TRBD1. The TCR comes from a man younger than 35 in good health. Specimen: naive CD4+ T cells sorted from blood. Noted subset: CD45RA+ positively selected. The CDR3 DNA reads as TGTGCCAGCAGCGGGACAGGCCAAGAGACCCAGTACTTC. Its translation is CASSGTGQETQYF.